This T cell receptor (beta chain) was sequenced for a study of blood T cell repertoires in COVID-19. Germline CDR1 LNHDA, CDR2 SQIVND (reference sequence). There are 15 residues in the CDR3. Trimming cost V 3 bases and J 8 bases, with 19 bases left between them. Method: immunoSEQ multiplex PCR; TCRdb's copy keeps in-frame clones and lacks some. The sample lists 300,000 to 400,000 clones, around four fifths seen once, with about 2.7% in the top ten. The sample holds one count of this clone. Sequences were obtained from peripheral blood. This TCR came from a man aged 25 to 40 with active or convalescent COVID-19. The chain joins TRBV19 to TRBJ1-2, with no clear D. CDR3 bases: TGTGCCAGTAGTATCAACTCCGATTGGCGGATCGGCTACACCTTC. This gives the protein CASSINSDWRIGYTF.